This T cell receptor beta chain is from a study of control samples from healthy donors and cancer patients. Germline V CDR1 and CDR2: MGHRA, YSYEKL. V lost 4 bases and J lost 0; bases outside the gene matches: 11. This CDR3 is 17 amino acids long. Method: immunoSEQ multiplex PCR; TCRdb's copy keeps in-frame clones and lacks some. The repertoire has about 180,000 clones, 91% of them found once; the top ten carry just over 2%. This TCR derives from a woman aged 40 to 50 in good health. The chain is built from TRBV4-1 and TRBJ2-7; 8 bases are shared with TRBD1. The sequencing sample was made of blood. The CDR3 DNA is TGCGCCAGCAGCCTCGATAGTTGGACAGGGAACTCCTACGAGCAGTACTTC. Translating gives CASSLDSWTGNSYEQYF.